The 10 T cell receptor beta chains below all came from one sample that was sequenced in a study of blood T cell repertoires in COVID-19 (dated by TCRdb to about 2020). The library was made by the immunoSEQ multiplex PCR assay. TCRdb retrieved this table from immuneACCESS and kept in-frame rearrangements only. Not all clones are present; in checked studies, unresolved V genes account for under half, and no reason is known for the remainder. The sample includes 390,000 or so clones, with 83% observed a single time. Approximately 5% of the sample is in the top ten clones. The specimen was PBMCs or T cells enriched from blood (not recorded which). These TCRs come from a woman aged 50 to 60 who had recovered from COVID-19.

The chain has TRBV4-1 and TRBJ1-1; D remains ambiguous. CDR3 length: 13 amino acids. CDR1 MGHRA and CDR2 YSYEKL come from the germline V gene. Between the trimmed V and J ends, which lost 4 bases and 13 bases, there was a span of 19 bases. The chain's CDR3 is CASSLANQAWSFF. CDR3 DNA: TGCGCCAGCAGCCTTGCGAACCAAGCATGGAGTTTCTTT.

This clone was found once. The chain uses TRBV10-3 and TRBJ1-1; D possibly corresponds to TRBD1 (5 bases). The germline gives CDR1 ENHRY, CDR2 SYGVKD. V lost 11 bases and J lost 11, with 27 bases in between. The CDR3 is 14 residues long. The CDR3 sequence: CAGCESGSFEGAFF. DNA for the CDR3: TGTGCCGGATGCGAAAGCGGGTCTTTCGAGGGGGCTTTCTTT.

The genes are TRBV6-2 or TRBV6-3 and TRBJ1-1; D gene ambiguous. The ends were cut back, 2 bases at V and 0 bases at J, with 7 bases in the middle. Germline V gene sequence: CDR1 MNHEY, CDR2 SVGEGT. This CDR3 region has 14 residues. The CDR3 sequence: CASSYESMNTEAFF. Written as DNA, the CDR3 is TGTGCCAGCAGTTACGAGTCAATGAACACTGAAGCTTTCTTT.

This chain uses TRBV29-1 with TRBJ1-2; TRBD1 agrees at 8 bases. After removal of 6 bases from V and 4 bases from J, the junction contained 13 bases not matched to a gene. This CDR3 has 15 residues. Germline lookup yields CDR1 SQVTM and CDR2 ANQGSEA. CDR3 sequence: CSVGLGTGNRYGYTF. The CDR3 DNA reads TGCAGCGTCGGACTAGGGACAGGTAATCGCTATGGCTACACCTTC.

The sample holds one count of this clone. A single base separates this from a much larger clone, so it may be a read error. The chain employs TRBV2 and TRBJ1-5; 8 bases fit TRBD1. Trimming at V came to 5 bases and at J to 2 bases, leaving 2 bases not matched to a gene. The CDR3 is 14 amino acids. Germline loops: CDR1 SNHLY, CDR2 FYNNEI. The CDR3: CASSPDRGNQPQHF. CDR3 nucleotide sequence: TGTGCCAGCAGTCCGGACAGGGGCAATCAGCCCCAGCATTTT.

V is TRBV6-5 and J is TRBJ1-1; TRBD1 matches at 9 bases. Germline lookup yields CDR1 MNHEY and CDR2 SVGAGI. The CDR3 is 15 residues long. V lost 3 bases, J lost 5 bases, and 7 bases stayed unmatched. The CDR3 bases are TGTGCCAGCAGTTATAGCTCGACAGGGGGTACTGAAGCTTTCTTT. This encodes CASSYSSTGGTEAFF.

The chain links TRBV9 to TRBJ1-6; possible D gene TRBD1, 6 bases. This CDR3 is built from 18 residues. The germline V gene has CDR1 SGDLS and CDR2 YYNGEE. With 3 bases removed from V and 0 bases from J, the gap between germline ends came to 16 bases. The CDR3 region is CASSGAAGGISYNSPLHF. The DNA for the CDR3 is TGTGCCAGCAGCGGGGCAGCGGGGGGCATCTCCTATAATTCACCCCTCCACTTT.

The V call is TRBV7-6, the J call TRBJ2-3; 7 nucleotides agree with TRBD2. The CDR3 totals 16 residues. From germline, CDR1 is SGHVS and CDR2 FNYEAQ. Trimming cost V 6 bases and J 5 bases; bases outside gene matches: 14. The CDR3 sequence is CASSRLFAGVGDTQYF. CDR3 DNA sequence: TGTGCCAGCAGTCGCTTATTTGCGGGAGTGGGAGATACGCAGTATTTT.

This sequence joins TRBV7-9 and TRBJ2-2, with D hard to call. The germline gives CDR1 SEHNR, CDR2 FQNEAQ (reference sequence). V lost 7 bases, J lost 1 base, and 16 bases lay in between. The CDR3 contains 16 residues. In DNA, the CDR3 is TGTGCCAGCATCTCGACGGAGTTAAAGAACACCGGGGAGCTGTTTTTT. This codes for CASISTELKNTGELFF.

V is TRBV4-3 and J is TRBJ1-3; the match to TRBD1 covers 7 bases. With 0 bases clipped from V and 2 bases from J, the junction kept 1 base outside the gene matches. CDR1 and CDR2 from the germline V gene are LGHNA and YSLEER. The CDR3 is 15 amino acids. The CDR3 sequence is CASSQDGQAGNTIYF. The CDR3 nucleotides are TGCGCCAGCAGCCAAGATGGACAGGCTGGAAACACCATATATTTT.